These T cell receptor beta chains were read from a single sample in a study of somatic mutations in cytotoxic T cells in rheumatoid arthritis. Sequenced by immunoSEQ multiplex PCR; TCRdb stores in-frame clones only, minus some. The sample shows 35,000 to 45,000 clones, roughly 80% of them seen only once. The sample taken for sequencing was CD8+ T cells sorted from blood. The receptors originated from a man aged 35-49 years in good health. Both conserved end residues are part of each CDR3. D genes are given only for firm matches. Clone sizes are given selectively: once, few, many, or a class where the clone is expanded.

V gene	J gene	clone size	D gene	CDR3 DNA	CDR3 protein
TRBV6-1	TRBJ1-2	-	-	TGTGCCAGCAGTGAAGGGGAAGGCTATGGCTACACCTTC	CASSEGEGYGYTF
TRBV9	TRBJ1-1	-	-	TGTGCCAGCAGCGTAAGGGGTGGCACTGAAGCTTTCTTT	CASSVRGGTEAFF
TRBV7-8	TRBJ1-1	once	-	TGTGCCAGCAGCTCCTCCAGCCGATATTGGGAAGCTTTCTTT	CASSSSSRYWEAFF
TRBV5-1	TRBJ1-5	-	-	TGCGCCAGCAGCTTGACAGGATTAAGCAATCAGCCCCAGCATTTT	CASSLTGLSNQPQHF
TRBV14	TRBJ1-3	-	-	TGTGCCAGCAGCCCTCAGTGGGTGGGGACCTCTGGAAACACCATATATTTT	CASSPQWVGTSGNTIYF
TRBV9	TRBJ2-2	few	-	TGTGCCAGCAGCGTATGGTCAGCCGGGGAGCTGTTTTTT	CASSVWSAGELFF
TRBV10-3	TRBJ2-2	once	-	TGTGCCATCTCGACAGGGAACACCGGGGAGCTGTTTTTT	CAISTGNTGELFF
TRBV29-1	TRBJ2-3	once	TRBD1	TGCAGCGTAACCATGGGGGACAGGGGGCGGGTAGCAGATACGCAGTATTTT	CSVTMGDRGRVADTQYF
TRBV29-1	TRBJ2-7	-	TRBD1	TGCAGCGTTGAAGAGGTGGGACAGCTTCGGTTC	CSVEEVGQLRF
TRBV30	TRBJ1-2	-	-	TGTGCCTGGAGCGTAGGGTATGGCTACACCTTC	CAWSVGYGYTF
TRBV5-8	TRBJ2-7	-	-	TGTGCCAGCAGCCCGGGACTGAGCTCCTACGAGCAGTACTTC	CASSPGLSSYEQYF
TRBV11-2	TRBJ1-3	-	TRBD1	TGTGCCAGCAGCACAGGGGGCTTTGGAAACACCATATATTTT	CASSTGGFGNTIYF
TRBV14	TRBJ2-1	-	TRBD2	TGTGCCAGCAGCCCTGGGACTAACTACAATGAGCAGTTCTTC	CASSPGTNYNEQFF
TRBV27	TRBJ2-7	-	-	TGTGCCAGCAGTTTTGGAGGTTTGGACTACGAGCAGTACTTC	CASSFGGLDYEQYF